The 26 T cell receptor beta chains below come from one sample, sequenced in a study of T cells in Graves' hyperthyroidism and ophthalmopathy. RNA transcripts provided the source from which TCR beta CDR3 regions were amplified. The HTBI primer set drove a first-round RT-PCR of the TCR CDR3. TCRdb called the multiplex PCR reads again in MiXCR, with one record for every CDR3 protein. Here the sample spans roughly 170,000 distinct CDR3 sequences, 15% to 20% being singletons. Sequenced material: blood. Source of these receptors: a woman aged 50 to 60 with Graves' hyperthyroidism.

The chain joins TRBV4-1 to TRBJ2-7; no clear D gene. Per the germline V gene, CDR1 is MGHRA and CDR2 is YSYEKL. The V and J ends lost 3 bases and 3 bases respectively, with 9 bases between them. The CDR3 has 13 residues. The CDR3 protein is CASSHPGHYEQYF. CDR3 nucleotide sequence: TGCGCCAGCAGCCATCCCGGCCACTACGAGCAGTACTTC.

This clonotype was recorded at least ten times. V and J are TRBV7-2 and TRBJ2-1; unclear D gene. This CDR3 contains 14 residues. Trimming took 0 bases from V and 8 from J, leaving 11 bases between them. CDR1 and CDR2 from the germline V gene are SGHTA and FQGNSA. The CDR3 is CASSLADTRDEQFF. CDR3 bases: TGTGCCAGCAGCTTAGCGGATACGAGAGATGAGCAGTTCTTC.

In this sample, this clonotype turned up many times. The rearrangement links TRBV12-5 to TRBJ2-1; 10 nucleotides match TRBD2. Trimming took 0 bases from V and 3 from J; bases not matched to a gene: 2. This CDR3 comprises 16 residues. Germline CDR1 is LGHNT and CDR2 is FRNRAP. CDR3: CASGLVTSGDYNEQFF. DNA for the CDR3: TGTGCTAGTGGTTTGGTAACTAGCGGGGACTACAATGAGCAGTTCTTC.

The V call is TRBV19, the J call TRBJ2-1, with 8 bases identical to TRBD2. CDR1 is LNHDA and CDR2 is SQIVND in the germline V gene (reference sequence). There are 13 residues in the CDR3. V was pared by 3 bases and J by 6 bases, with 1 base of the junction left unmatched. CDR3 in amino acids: CASSIGGANEQFF. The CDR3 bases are TGTGCCAGTAGTATCGGGGGGGCCAATGAGCAGTTCTTC.

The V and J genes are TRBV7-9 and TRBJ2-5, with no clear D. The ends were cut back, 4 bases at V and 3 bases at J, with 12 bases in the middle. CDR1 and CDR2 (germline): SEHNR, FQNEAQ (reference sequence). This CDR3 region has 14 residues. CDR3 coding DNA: TGTGCCAGCAGCTCGGACCTGACCGAAGAGACCCAGTACTTC. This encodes CASSSDLTEETQYF.

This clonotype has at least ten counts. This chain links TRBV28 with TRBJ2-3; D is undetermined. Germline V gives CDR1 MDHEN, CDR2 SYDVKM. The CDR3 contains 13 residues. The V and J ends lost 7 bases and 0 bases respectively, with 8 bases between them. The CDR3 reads CASMLGSTDTQYF. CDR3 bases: TGTGCCAGCATGTTGGGCAGCACAGATACGCAGTATTTT.

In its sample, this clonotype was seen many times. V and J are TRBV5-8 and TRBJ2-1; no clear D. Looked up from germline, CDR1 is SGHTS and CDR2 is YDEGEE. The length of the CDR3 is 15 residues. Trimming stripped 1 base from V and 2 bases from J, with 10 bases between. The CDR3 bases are TGTGCCAGCAGCTTGAGGTTTAGGACCTACAATGAGCAGTTCTTC. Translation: CASSLRFRTYNEQFF.

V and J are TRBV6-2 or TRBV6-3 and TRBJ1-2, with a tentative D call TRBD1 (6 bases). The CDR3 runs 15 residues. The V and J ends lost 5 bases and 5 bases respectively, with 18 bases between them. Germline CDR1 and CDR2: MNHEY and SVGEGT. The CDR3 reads CASSRMRQDGYGYTF. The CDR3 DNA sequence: TGTGCCAGCAGTCGAATGCGACAGGACGGATATGGCTACACCTTC.

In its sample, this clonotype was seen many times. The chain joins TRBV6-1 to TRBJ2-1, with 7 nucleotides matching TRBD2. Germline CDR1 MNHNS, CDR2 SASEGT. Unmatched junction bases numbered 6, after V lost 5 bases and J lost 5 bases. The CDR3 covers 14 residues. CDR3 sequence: CASSSIGGDNEQFF. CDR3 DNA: TGTGCCAGCAGTTCTATTGGGGGGGACAATGAGCAGTTCTTC.

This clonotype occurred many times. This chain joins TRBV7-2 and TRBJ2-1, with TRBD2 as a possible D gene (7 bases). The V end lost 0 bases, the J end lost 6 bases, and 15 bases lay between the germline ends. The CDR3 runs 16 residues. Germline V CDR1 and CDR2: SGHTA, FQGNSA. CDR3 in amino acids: CASSLAWGGGLNEQFF. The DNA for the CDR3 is TGTGCCAGCAGCTTAGCGTGGGGCGGGGGCCTCAATGAGCAGTTCTTC. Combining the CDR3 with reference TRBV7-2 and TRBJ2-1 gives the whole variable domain GAGVSQSPSNKVTEKGKDVELRCDPISGHTALYWYRQSLGQGLEFLIYFQGNSAPDKSGLPSDRFSAERTGGSVSTLTIQRTQQEDSAVYLCASSLAWGGGLNEQFFGPGTRLTVL.

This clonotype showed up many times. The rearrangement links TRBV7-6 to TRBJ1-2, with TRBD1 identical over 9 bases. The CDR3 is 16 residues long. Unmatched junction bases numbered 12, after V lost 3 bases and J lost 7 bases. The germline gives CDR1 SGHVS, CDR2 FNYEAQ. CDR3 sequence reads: CASSLSGNRGPSGYTF. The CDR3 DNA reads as TGTGCCAGCAGCTTGTCGGGAAACAGGGGGCCCTCTGGCTACACCTTC.

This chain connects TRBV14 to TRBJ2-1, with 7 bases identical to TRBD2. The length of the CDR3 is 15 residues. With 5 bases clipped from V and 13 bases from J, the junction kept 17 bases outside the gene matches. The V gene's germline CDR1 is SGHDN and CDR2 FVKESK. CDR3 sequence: CASSARGAGWLHQFF. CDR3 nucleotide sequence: TGTGCCAGCAGCGCCAGAGGAGCGGGGTGGCTCCACCAGTTCTTC. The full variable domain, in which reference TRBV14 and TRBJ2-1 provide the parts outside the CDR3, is EAGVTQFPSHSVIEKGQTVTLRCDPISGHDNLYWYRRVMGKEIKFLLHFVKESKQDESGMPNNRFLAERTGGTYSTLKVQPAELEDSGVYFCASSARGAGWLHQFFGPGTRLTVL.

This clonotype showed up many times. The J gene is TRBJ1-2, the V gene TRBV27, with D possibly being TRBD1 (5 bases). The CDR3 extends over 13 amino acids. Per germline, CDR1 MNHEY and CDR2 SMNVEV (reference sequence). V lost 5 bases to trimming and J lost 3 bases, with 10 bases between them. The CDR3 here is CASSKQEHYGYTF. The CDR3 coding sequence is TGTGCCAGCAGTAAACAGGAGCACTATGGCTACACCTTC.

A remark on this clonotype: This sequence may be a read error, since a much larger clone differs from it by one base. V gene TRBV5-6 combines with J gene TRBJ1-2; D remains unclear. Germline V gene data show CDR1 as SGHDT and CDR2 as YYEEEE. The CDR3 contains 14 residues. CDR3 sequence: CASSLARSNYGCTF. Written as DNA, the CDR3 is TGTGCCAGCAGCTTGGCCAGATCTAACTATGGCTGCACCTTC.

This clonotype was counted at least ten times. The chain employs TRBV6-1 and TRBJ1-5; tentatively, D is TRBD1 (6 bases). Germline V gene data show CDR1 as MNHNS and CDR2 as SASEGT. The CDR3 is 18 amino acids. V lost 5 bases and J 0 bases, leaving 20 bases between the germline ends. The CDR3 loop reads CASSIGGRGSGSNQPQHF. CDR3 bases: TGTGCCAGCAGTATTGGAGGCAGGGGCTCGGGTAGCAATCAGCCCCAGCATTTT.

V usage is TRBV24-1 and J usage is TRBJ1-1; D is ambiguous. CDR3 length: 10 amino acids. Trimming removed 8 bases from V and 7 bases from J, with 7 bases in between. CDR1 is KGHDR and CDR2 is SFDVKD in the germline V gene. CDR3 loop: CATKEIEAFF. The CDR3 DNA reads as TGTGCCACCAAAGAAATTGAAGCTTTCTTT.

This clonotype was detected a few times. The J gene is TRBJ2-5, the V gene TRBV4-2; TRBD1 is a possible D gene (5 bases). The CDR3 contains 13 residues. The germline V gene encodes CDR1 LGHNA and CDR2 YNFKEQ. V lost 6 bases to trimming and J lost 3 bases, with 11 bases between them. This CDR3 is CASSSREEETQYF. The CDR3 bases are TGTGCCAGCAGTTCCAGGGAAGAAGAGACCCAGTACTTC.

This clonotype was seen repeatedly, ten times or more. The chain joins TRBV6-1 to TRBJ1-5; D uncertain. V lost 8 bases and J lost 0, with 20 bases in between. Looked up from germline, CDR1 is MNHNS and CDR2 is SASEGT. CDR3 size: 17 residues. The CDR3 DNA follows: TGTGCCAGCGGATACAACTATAACTATCATAGCAATCAGCCCCAGCATTTT. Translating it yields CASGYNYNYHSNQPQHF.

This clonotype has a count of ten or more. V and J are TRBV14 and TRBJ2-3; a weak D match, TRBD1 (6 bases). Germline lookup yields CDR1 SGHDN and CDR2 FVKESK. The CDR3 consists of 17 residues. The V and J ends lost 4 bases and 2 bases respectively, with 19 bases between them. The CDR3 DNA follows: TGTGCCAGCAGCCCCCTAGGCTCAGGGGTACTCACAGATACGCAGTATTTT. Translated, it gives CASSPLGSGVLTDTQYF.

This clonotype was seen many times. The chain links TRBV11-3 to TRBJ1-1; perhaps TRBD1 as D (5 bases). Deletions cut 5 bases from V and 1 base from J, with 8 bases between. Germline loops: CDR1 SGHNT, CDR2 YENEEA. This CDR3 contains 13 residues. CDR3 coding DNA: TGTGCCAGCAGCAGAACAGGGAACACTGAAGCTTTCTTT. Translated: CASSRTGNTEAFF.

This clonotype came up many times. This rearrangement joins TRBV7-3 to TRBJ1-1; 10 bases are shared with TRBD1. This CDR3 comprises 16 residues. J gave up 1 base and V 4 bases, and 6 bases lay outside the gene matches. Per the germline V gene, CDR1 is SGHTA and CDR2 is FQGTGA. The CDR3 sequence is CASSSRQGAKNTEAFF. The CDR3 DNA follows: TGTGCCAGCAGCTCCAGACAGGGGGCAAAGAACACTGAAGCTTTCTTT. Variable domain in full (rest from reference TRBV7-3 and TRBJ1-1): GAGVSQTPSNKVTEKGKYVELRCDPISGHTALYWYRQSLGQGPEFLIYFQGTGAADDSGLPNDRFFAVRPEGSVSTLKIQRTERGDSAVYLCASSSRQGAKNTEAFFGQGTRLTVV.

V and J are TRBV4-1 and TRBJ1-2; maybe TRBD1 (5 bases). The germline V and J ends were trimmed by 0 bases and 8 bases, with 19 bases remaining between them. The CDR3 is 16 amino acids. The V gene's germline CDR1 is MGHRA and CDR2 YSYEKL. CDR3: CASSQDLGQGRNGYTF. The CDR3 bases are TGCGCCAGCAGCCAAGATTTGGGGCAGGGCAGGAACGGCTACACCTTC.

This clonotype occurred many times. The CDR3 reads CASSYLSTEAFF. Written as DNA, the CDR3 is TGTGCCAGCAGTTATTTGAGCACTGAAGCTTTCTTT. The rearrangement links TRBV28 to TRBJ1-1; D unclear. Trimming removed 4 bases from V and 4 bases from J, with 7 bases in between. Per the germline V gene, CDR1 is MDHEN and CDR2 is SYDVKM. The CDR3 has 12 residues. The variable domain in full, completed from reference TRBV28 and TRBJ1-1, reads DVKVTQSSRYLVKRTGEKVFLECVQDMDHENMFWYRQDPGLGLRLIYFSYDVKMKEKGDIPEGYSVSREKKERFSLILESASTNQTSMYLCASSYLSTEAFFGQGTRLTVV.

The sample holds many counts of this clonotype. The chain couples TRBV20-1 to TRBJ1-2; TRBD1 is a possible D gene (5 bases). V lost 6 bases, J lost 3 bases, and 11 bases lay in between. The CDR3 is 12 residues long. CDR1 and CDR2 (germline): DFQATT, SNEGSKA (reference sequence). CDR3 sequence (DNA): TGCAGTGCAGCCCGGGACTACTATGGCTACACCTTC. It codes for CSAARDYYGYTF.

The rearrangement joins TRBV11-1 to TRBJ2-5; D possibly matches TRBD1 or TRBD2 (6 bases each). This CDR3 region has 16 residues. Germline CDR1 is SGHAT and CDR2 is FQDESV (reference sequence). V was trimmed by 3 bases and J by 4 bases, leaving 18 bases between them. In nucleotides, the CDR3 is TGTGCCAGCAGCTTTTCTATCGGGGGCGGAGGAGAGACCCAGTACTTC. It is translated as CASSFSIGGGGETQYF.

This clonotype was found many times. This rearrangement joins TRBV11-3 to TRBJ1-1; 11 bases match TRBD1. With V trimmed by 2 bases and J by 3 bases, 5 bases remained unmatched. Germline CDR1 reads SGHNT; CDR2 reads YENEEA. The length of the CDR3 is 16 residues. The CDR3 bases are TGTGCCAGCAGCTTAAGGACAGGGGGCTTGGACACTGAAGCTTTCTTT. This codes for CASSLRTGGLDTEAFF.